This entry is about one T cell receptor beta chain. The data derive from a study of blood T cell repertoires in COVID-19. The repertoire was sequenced with immunoSEQ multiplex PCR; TCRdb's copy has only in-frame clones and lacks some. In the table there are roughly 290,000 clones, more than 65% of which are singletons. This CDR3 comprises 16 residues. V was pared by 5 bases and J by 3 bases, with 13 bases of the junction left unmatched. Per the germline V gene, CDR1 is SGHAT and CDR2 is FQNNGV. V and J are TRBV11-2 and TRBJ2-7; TRBD1 matches 7 bases. This clonotype was sampled from a person aged 70 to 80 with COVID-19, enrolled during active disease. What was sequenced was peripheral blood. CDR3 region: CASSQRGGLMNYEQYF. The DNA of the CDR3 is TGTGCCAGCAGCCAGAGAGGGGGCCTTATGAACTACGAGCAGTACTTC.